Below are 17 T cell receptor beta chains sequenced from a single sample in a study of cytomegalovirus exposure and HLA in healthy donors (dated by TCRdb to 2016 to 2017). Library preparation was by the immunoSEQ multiplex PCR assay. A mixture of 60 forward primers for TCR Vbeta segments and 13 reverse primers for TCR Jbeta segments was used in the multiplex PCR. The immuneACCESS repertoire file appears here via TCRdb, limited to in-frame rearrangements. These files lack a portion of the clones; in checked studies, under half of the deficit traces to unresolved V genes, and the cause of the others is not known. This sample is represented by 150,000 to 200,000 clones; roughly 80% of them were singletons. About 1.5% of the sample is taken by the ten largest. The sequencing input was PBMCs. Receptor source: a young woman in good health and CMV-seronegative.

This chain joins TRBV11-2 and TRBJ1-1, with TRBD1 identical over 7 bases. Germline V gene lookup returns CDR1 SGHAT and CDR2 FQNNGV. This CDR3 has 12 amino acids. V lost 6 bases to trimming and J lost 8 bases; unmatched junction nucleotides: 6. CDR3 loop: CASSSTGTEAFF. CDR3 nucleotides: TGTGCCAGCAGTTCGACAGGGACCGAAGCTTTCTTT.

CDR3 DNA sequence: TGTGCCAGCAGTGACAAGACCCAGTACTTC. Protein: CASSDKTQYF. This chain joins TRBV2 and TRBJ2-5, with D uncertain. The CDR3 extends over 10 amino acids. Looked up from germline, CDR1 is SNHLY and CDR2 is FYNNEI. V lost 3 bases and J 6 bases, leaving 2 bases between the germline ends.

The J gene is TRBJ1-4, the V gene TRBV28; 9 positions agree with TRBD1. The J segment lost 7 bases and the V segment lost 4 bases, leaving 10 bases of the junction unmatched. This CDR3 has 16 residues. Germline CDR1 is MDHEN and CDR2 is SYDVKM. CDR3 residues: CASSSRQGVSFEKLFF. CDR3 sequence (DNA): TGTGCCAGCAGTTCCCGACAGGGGGTGTCTTTTGAAAAACTGTTTTTT. Full variable domain (missing parts from reference TRBV28 and TRBJ1-4): DVKVTQSSRYLVKRTGEKVFLECVQDMDHENMFWYRQDPGLGLRLIYFSYDVKMKEKGDIPEGYSVSREKKERFSLILESASTNQTSMYLCASSSRQGVSFEKLFFGSGTQLSVL.

The chain couples TRBV7-6 to TRBJ2-7; 11 positions agree with TRBD2. The CDR3 has 16 residues. The junction had 7 bases not matched to a gene; V was cut back by 4 bases and J by 2 bases. Germline V lookup: CDR1 SGHVS, CDR2 FNYEAQ. The CDR3 DNA is TGTGCCAGCAGCTCCTATAGCGGGAGGGGCGCCTACGAGCAGTACTTC. Translated, it gives CASSSYSGRGAYEQYF.

The J gene is TRBJ2-5, the V gene TRBV7-2; TRBD2 is a possible D gene (6 bases). Germline assignment: CDR1 SGHTA and CDR2 FQGNSA. The CDR3 is made up of 15 amino acids. Trimming stripped 5 bases from V and 5 bases from J, with 18 bases between. The CDR3 loop reads CASSQANSEGETQYF. The CDR3, as DNA: TGTGCCAGCAGCCAAGCCAATTCGGAGGGGGAGACCCAGTACTTC.

This sequence joins TRBV13 and TRBJ2-5; a possible D gene is TRBD1 (5 bases). TRBJ2-7 matches the DNA end more closely, so the J call is doubtful. Germline V gene sequence: CDR1 PRHDT, CDR2 FYEKMQ (reference sequence). The CDR3 runs 16 residues. The CDR3 region has the DNA TGTGCCAGCAGCTTAGGCCAGGGTAACCTCCGCTACGAGCAGTACTTC. Its protein product is CASSLGQGNLRYEQYF.

This rearrangement joins TRBV28 to TRBJ2-2, with 13 bases identical to TRBD2. The J segment lost 6 bases and the V segment lost 4 bases, leaving 2 bases of the junction unmatched. Germline values: CDR1 MDHEN, CDR2 SYDVKM. The CDR3 covers 15 residues. CDR3 sequence reads: CASSWTSGSSGELFF. The CDR3, as DNA: TGTGCCAGCAGTTGGACTAGCGGGAGCTCCGGGGAGCTGTTTTTT.

The V gene is TRBV5-4, the J gene TRBJ2-7; D is possibly TRBD2 (5 bases). The CDR3 is made up of 16 amino acids. V was trimmed by 0 bases and J by 5 bases, leaving 18 bases between them. Per the germline V gene, CDR1 is SGHNT and CDR2 is YYREEE (reference sequence). The CDR3 loop is CASSLGGGGTEDEQYV. The CDR3 coding sequence is TGTGCCAGCAGCTTGGGAGGCGGCGGAACGGAGGACGAGCAGTACGTC.

CDR3 in DNA: TGTGCCAGCAGCGGCATAGCGGGAGGGGCTTACGAGCAGTACTTC. Its protein is CASSGIAGGAYEQYF. The chain employs TRBV11-2 and TRBJ2-7, with TRBD2 matching over 11 bases. The CDR3 has 15 amino acids. Trimming took 5 bases from V and 4 from J; bases not matched to a gene: 7. Germline V gives CDR1 SGHAT, CDR2 FQNNGV.

The CDR3 spells CAISELGTAYEQYF. The CDR3 DNA follows: TGTGCCATCAGTGAGTTGGGGACAGCCTACGAGCAGTACTTC. The rearrangement uses TRBV10-3 and TRBJ2-7; TRBD1 matches at 7 bases. Trimming at V came to 1 base and at J to 2 bases, leaving 2 bases not matched to a gene. Germline V gene data show CDR1 as ENHRY and CDR2 as SYGVKD. This CDR3 region has 14 residues.

The genes are TRBV7-2 and TRBJ2-1; D is unresolved. V gave up 1 base and J gave up 12 bases, with 10 bases separating them. The CDR3 consists of 12 residues. The germline V gene encodes CDR1 SGHTA and CDR2 FQGNSA. The CDR3 sequence is CASSLDTVGQFF. DNA of the CDR3: TGTGCCAGCAGCTTAGATACGGTTGGGCAGTTCTTC.

This clone was found a few times. This sequence joins TRBV7-9 and TRBJ1-1; perhaps TRBD1 as D (6 bases). The V end was cut by 6 bases, the J end by 6 bases, with 17 bases between. This CDR3 has 14 amino acids. Germline values: CDR1 SEHNR, CDR2 FQNEAQ (reference sequence). CDR3 sequence: CASSYPQGLAEAFF. CDR3 bases: TGTGCCAGCAGTTACCCACAGGGATTGGCTGAAGCTTTCTTT.

CDR3 nucleotides: TGTGCCAGCAGTTTACTAGGAGGGGGCGAATGGCAGCCCCAGCATTTT. It specifies CASSLLGGGEWQPQHF. This chain links TRBV28 with TRBJ1-5; 7 nucleotides line up with TRBD1. Germline V gives CDR1 MDHEN, CDR2 SYDVKM. V was clipped by 2 bases and J by 7 bases; unmatched bases: 11. This CDR3 region has 16 residues.

A remark on this clone: The junction departs from germline at one end; a sequencing error may be responsible. V is TRBV7-9 and J is TRBJ2-1; D is possibly TRBD2 (6 bases). This CDR3 spans 18 amino acids. Germline CDR1 reads SEHNR; CDR2 reads FQNEAQ (reference sequence). The CDR3, as DNA: TGTTCCAGCAGCTTAGCGGATTACGGACGGAGGGGTTACAATGAGCAGTTCTTC. This codes for CSSSLADYGRRGYNEQFF.

V usage is TRBV19 and J usage is TRBJ2-7, with 7 bases matching TRBD2. Germline V lookup: CDR1 LNHDA, CDR2 SQIVND (reference sequence). The CDR3 length is 15 residues. V gave up 1 base and J gave up 3 bases; unmatched junction bases: 6. The CDR3 protein is CASSIGTGRSYEQYF. CDR3 in DNA: TGTGCCAGTAGTATAGGAACCGGGAGGAGCTACGAGCAGTACTTC.

The chain has TRBV14 and TRBJ2-1; 7 bases are shared with TRBD2. Germline trimming cut 2 bases from V and 2 bases from J; bases unmatched to any gene: 9. This CDR3 region has 17 residues. CDR1 and CDR2 (germline): SGHDN, FVKESK. The CDR3 nucleotides read TGTGCCAGCAGCCAAAGGACTAGACCTCTAGCCTACAATGAGCAGTTCTTC. Protein product: CASSQRTRPLAYNEQFF.

V is TRBV4-3 and J is TRBJ2-5, with D possibly TRBD2 on 5 matching bases. V was trimmed by 4 bases and J by 0 bases, leaving 9 bases between them. Per germline, CDR1 LGHNA and CDR2 YSLEER. The CDR3 consists of 14 residues. CDR3 in amino acids: CASSRAAYQETQYF. CDR3 nucleotides: TGCGCCAGCAGCCGAGCGGCGTACCAAGAGACCCAGTACTTC.